The T cell receptor beta chain under discussion was sequenced for a study of blood T cell repertoires in COVID-19. Study-level information: Acute and convalescent COVID-19 specimens originated in the United States, Italy and Spain.

With V trimmed by 1 base and J by 1 base, 3 bases remained unmatched. The CDR3 has 16 amino acids. The germline V gene encodes CDR1 MNHNS and CDR2 SASEGT. In the original analysis: Reference gene primer amplification yielded estimated nucleated cell counts. Sequenced by immunoSEQ multiplex PCR; TCRdb stores in-frame clones only, minus some. V, J and clone size are taken as reported in that table, and D and trimming were inferred from the DNA itself. The sample carries 95,000 to 150,000 clones, around 64% recorded once. This clonotype was obtained from a human donor with acute or convalescent COVID-19. The donor label of this sample is uncertain. Material: peripheral blood. This chain connects TRBV6-1 to TRBJ2-3; 9 nucleotides match TRBD2. The CDR3 region has the DNA TGTGCCAGCAGTGAAGTAGGCGGGGGGGGCACAGATACGCAGTATTTT. Translated: CASSEVGGGGTDTQYF.